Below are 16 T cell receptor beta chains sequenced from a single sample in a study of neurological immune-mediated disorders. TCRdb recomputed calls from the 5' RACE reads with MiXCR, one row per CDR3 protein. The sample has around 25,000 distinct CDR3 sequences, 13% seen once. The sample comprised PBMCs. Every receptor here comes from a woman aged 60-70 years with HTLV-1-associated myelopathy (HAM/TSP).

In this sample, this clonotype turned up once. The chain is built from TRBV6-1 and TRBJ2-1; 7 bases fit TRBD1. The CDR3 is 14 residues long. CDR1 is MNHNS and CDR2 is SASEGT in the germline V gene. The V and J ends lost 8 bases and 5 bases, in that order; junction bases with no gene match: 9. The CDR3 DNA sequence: TGTGCCAGCGAAGGGACAGCTCACCACAATGAGCAGTTCTTC. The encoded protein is CASEGTAHHNEQFF.

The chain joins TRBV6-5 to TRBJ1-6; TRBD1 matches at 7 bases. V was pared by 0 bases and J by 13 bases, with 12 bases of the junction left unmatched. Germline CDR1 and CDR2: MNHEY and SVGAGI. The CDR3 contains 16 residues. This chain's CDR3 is CASSYSRDSFNYPLHF. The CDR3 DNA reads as TGTGCCAGCAGTTACTCCCGGGACAGTTTTAATTACCCCCTCCACTTT.

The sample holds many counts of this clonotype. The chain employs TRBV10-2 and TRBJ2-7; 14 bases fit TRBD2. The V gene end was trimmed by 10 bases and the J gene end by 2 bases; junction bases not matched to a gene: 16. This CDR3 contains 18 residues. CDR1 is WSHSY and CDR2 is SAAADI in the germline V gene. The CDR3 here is CATGTSGGRPLFTYEQYF. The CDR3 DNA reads TGCGCCACCGGGACTAGCGGGGGCCGCCCCCTCTTTACCTACGAGCAGTACTTC.

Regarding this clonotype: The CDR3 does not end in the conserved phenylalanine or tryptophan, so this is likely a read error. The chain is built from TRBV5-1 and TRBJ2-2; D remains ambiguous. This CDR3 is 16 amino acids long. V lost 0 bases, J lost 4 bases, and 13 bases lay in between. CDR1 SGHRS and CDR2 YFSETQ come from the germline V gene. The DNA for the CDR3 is TGCGCCAGCAGCTTGGCTATAGCCCCGATCACCGGGGAGCTGTTTCTT. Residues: CASSLAIAPITGELFL.

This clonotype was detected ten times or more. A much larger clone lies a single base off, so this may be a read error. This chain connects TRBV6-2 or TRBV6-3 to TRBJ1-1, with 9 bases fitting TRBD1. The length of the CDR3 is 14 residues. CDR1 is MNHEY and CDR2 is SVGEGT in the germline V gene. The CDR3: CVTATGGMNTEAFF. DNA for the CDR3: TGTGTCACCGCGACAGGGGGTATGAACACTGAAGCTTTCTTT.

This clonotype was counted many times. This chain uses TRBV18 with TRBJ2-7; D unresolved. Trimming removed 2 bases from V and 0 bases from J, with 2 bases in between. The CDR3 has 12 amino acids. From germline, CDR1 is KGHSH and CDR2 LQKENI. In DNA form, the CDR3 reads TGTGCCAGCTCACCAAGCTCCTACGAGCAGTACTTC. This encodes CASSPSSYEQYF.

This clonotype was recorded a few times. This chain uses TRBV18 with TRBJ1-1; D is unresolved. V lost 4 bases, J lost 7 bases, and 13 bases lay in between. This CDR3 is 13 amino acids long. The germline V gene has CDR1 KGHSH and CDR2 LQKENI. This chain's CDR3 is CASSHQNGFEAFF. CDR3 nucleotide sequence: TGTGCCAGCTCACACCAAAATGGTTTTGAAGCTTTCTTT.

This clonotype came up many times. DNA of the CDR3: TGTGCCAGCAGCTTGGAGACAGGGGCTGGAAACACCATATATTTT. This translates into CASSLETGAGNTIYF. The rearrangement uses TRBV5-6 and TRBJ1-3; 8 bases are a match to TRBD1. Germline V gene sequence: CDR1 SGHDT, CDR2 YYEEEE. CDR3 length: 15 amino acids. V gave up 0 bases and J gave up 2 bases; unmatched junction bases: 1.

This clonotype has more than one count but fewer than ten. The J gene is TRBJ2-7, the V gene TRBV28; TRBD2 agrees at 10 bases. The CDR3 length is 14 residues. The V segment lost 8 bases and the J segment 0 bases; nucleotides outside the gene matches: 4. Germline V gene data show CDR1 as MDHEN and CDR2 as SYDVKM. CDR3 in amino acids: CASGASGGSYEQYF. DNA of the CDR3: TGTGCCAGCGGGGCTAGCGGGGGCTCCTACGAGCAGTACTTC.

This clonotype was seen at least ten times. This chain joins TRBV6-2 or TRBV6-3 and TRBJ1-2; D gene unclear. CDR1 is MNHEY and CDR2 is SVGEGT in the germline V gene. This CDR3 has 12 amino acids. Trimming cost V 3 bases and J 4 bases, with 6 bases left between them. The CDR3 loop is CASSYTIYGYTF. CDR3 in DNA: TGTGCCAGCAGTTATACGATCTATGGCTACACCTTC.

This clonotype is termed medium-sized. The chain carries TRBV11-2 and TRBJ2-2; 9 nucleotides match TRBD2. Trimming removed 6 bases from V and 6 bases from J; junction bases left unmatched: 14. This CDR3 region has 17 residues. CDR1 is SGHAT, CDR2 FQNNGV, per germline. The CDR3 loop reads CASRFNLGTSFSGELFF. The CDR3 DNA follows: TGTGCCAGCAGATTTAACCTTGGGACTAGCTTTTCCGGGGAGCTGTTTTTT.

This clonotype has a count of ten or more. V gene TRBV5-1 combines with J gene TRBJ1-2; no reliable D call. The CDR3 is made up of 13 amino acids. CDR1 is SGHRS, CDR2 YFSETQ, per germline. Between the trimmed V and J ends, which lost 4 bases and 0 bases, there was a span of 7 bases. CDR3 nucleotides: TGCGCCAGCAGCCTGACAACTAACTATGGCTACACCTTC. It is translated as CASSLTTNYGYTF.

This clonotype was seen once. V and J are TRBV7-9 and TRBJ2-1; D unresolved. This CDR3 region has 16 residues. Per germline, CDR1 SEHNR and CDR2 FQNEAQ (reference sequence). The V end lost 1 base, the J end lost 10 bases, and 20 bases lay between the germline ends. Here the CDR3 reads CASSLGDWGTIGEQFF. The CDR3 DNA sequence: TGTGCCAGCAGCTTAGGCGATTGGGGTACAATCGGGGAGCAGTTCTTC.

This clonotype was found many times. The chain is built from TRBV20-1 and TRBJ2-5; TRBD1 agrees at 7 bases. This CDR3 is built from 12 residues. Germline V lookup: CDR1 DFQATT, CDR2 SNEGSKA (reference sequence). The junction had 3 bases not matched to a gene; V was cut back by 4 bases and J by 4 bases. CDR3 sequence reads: CSANDRAETQYF. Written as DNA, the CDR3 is TGCAGTGCTAATGACAGGGCAGAGACCCAGTACTTC.

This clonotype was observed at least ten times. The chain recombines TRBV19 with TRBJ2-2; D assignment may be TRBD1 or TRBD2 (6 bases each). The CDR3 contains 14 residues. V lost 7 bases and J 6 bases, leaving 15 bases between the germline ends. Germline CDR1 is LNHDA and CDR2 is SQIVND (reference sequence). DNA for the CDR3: TGTGCCAGTATGGAGACAGGCGGGGCCGGGGAGCTGTTTTTT. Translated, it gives CASMETGGAGELFF.

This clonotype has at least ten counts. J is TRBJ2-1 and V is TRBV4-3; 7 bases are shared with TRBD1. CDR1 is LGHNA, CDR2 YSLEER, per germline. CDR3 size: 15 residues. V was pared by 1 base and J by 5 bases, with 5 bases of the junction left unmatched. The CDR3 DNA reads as TGCGCCAGCAGCCAAGGGGGACAGCCGAACAATGAGCAGTTCTTC. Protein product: CASSQGGQPNNEQFF.